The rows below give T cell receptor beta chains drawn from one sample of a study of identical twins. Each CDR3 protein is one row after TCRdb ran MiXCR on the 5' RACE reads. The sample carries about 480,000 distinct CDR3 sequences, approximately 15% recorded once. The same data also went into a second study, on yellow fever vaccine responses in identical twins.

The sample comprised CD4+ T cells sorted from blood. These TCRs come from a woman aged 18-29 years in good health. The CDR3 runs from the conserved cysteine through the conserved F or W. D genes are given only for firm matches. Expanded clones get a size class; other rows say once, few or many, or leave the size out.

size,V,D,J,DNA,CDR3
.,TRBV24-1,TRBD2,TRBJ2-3,TGTGCCACCATCACCCGCGGGAGTGGGACAGATACGCAGTATTTT,CATITRGSGTDTQYF
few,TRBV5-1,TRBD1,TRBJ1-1,TGCGCCAGCAGCCTACGGACAGGAGACAACACTGAAGCTTTCTTT,CASSLRTGDNTEAFF
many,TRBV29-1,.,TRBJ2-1,TGCAGCGTCGCTAACGGGTTGAGCTCCTACAATGAGCAGTTCTTC,CSVANGLSSYNEQFF
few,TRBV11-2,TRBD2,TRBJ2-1,TGTGCCAGCAGCTTAGATCCCACTGGGTCCGGGAGGATGTTTAAAGAGCAGTTCTTC,CASSLDPTGSGRMFKEQFF
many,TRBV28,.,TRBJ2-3,TGTGCCAGCAAAACCCGCACAGATACGCAGTATTTT,CASKTRTDTQYF
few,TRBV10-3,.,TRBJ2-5,TGTGCCATCAACACTAGTCCTCGAGAGACCCAGTACTTC,CAINTSPRETQYF
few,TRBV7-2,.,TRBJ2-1,TGTGCCAGCAGCTTAGCGGGGGCAGGATCTAGCCATGAGCAGTTCTTC,CASSLAGAGSSHEQFF
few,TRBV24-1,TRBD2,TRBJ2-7,TGTGCCACCAGTGATCGGAATCAGCGGGAACCCTTGGAGCAGTACTTC,CATSDRNQREPLEQYF
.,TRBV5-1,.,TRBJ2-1,TGCGCCAGCAGCGTGGGGTTAGCTGGTAATGAGCAGTTCTTC,CASSVGLAGNEQFF
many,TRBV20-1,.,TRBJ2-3,TGCAGTGCTAGAAGACTAGAGAGCACAGATACGCAGTATTTT,CSARRLESTDTQYF
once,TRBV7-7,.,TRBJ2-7,TGTGCTGTCGGGGCACAGGGAAGGCGGGGCTTATGTGAGCAGTACTTC,CAVGAQGRRGLCEQYF
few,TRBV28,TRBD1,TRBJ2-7,TGTGCCAGCAGCCGAAGGGACAGGGGCTTTCTCGAGCAGTACTTC,CASSRRDRGFLEQYF
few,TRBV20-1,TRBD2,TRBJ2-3,TGCAGTGCTAGAGATCTGGGACTAGCGGGGCCAGATACGCAGTATTTT,CSARDLGLAGPDTQYF
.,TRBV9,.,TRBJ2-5,TGTGCCAGCAGCGTAGGGCAGCAACTCCAAGAGACCCAGTACTTC,CASSVGQQLQETQYF
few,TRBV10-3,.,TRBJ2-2,TGTGCCATCAAGGGGGGGCGTAACACCGGGGAGCTGTTTTTT,CAIKGGRNTGELFF
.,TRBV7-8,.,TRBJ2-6,TGTGCCAGCAGCCAAGGGGGGTCGGACTTGACTTTC,CASSQGGSDLTF
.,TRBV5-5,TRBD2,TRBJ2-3,TGTGCCAGCAGCACGGGACTAGCAACAGATACGCAGTATTTT,CASSTGLATDTQYF
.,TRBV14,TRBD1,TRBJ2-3,TGTGCCAGCAGCCAAGACTTAAGGGGGCTTGGAGATACGCAGTATTTT,CASSQDLRGLGDTQYF
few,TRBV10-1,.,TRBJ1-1,TGCGCCAGCAGTGAACTTGGAGCCCGGAACACTGAAGCTTTCTTT,CASSELGARNTEAFF
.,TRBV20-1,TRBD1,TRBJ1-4,TGCAGTGCTAGTGGGACAGGGGGAATTGGTACTAATGAAAAACTGTTTTTT,CSASGTGGIGTNEKLFF
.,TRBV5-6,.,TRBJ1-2,TGTGCCAGCGGGGGAACAGGGTGGTATGGCTACACCTTC,CASGGTGWYGYTF
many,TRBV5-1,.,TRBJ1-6,TGCGCCAGCAGCTTCGGGCGCGGGGGCACCGATAATTCACCCCTCCACTTT,CASSFGRGGTDNSPLHF
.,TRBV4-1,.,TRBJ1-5,TGCGCCAGCAGCCCTGAGAACAGGGTGGGTCAGCCCCAGCATTTT,CASSPENRVGQPQHF
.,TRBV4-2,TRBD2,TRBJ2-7,TGTGCCAGCAGCCAAGATCAACGGCTAGCGGGCTCCTACGAGCAGTACTTC,CASSQDQRLAGSYEQYF
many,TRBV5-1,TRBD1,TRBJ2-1,TGCGCCAGCAGCTCGGGACAGTCCTACAATGAGCAGTTCTTC,CASSSGQSYNEQFF
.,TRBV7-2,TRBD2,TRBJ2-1,TGTGCCAGCAGCTACGGGACTAGCGGGAGGGGGGAGCAGTTCTTC,CASSYGTSGRGEQFF
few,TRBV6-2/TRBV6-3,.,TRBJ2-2,TGTGCCAGCAGTTACGTGAACACCGGGGAGCTGTTTTTT,CASSYVNTGELFF
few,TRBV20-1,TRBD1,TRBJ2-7,TGCAGTGCTAGAGATTTGGGGACAGGGGTGTACGAGCAGTACTTC,CSARDLGTGVYEQYF
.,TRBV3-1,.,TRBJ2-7,TGTGCCAGCAGCCAAGTGGCGCACGAGCAGTACTTC,CASSQVAHEQYF
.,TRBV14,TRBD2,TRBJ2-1,TGTGCCAGCAGCCACCGGGGGGGCTTCGGCGAAGTGCAGTTCTTC,CASSHRGGFGEVQFF
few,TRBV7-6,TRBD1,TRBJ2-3,TGTGCCAGCAGCTTAACAGGGGGCAGGGATACGCAGTATTTT,CASSLTGGRDTQYF
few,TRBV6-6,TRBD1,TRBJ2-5,TGTGCCAGCACCGACAGGGGAGTAGCGACCCAGTACTTC,CASTDRGVATQYF
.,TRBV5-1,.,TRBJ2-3,TGCGCCAGCAGCCCCCATCGCCGGGACGGGGGGCGTGGAGATACGCAGTATTTT,CASSPHRRDGGRGDTQYF
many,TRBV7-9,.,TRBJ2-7,TGTGCCAGCAGCGAAACCCGTAAGAGCTCCTACGAGCAGTACTTC,CASSETRKSSYEQYF
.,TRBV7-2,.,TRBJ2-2,TGTGCCAGCAGCTTACGTGGGAGGAACGCCCCCGGGGAGCTGTTTTTT,CASSLRGRNAPGELFF
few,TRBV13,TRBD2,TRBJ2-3,TGTGCCAGCAGCAGACTAGCGGGGGGCGGCACAGATACGCAGTATTTT,CASSRLAGGGTDTQYF
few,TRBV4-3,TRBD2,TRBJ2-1,TGCGCCAGCAGCCAAGATCTATTAGCGGGAGCGGTTAATGAGCAGTTCTTC,CASSQDLLAGAVNEQFF
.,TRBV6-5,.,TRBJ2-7,TGTGCCAGCAGTTACGGACCCCCCCGGGGATCCTCCTACGAGCAGTACTTC,CASSYGPPRGSSYEQYF
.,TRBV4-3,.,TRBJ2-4,TGCGCCAGCAGCCAAGCAATCGTGACTAGGGGAAACATTCAGTACTTC,CASSQAIVTRGNIQYF
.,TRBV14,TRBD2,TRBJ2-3,TGTGCCAGCAGCCAAGAGCGGATGACGGGAGGTTGGCCAGATACGCAGTATTTT,CASSQERMTGGWPDTQYF
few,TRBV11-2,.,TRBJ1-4,TGTGCCAGCAGCTTAGCCAGGCCCCGGGGGGAAAAACTGTTTTTT,CASSLARPRGEKLFF
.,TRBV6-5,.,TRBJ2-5,TGTGCCAGCAGTTACTCTTGGGGGCCGGGAGAGACCCAGTACTTC,CASSYSWGPGETQYF
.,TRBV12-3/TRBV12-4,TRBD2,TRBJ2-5,TGTGCCAGCAGTTTTCCGACTAGCGGGAGATCAGAGACCCAGTACTTC,CASSFPTSGRSETQYF
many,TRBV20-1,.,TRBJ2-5,TGCAGTGCTGGAAGGACGAGAGAGACCCAGTACTTC,CSAGRTRETQYF
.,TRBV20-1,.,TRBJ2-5,TGCAGTGCTAGACCCCTTACCTCCGGGACCCAGTACTTC,CSARPLTSGTQYF
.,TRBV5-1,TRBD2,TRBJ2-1,TGCGCCAGCAGCGCCACTAGCGGGTGGTCCTACAATGAGCAGTTCTTC,CASSATSGWSYNEQFF
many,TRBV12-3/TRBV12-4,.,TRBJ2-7,TGTGCCAGCAGTTTAGGACGGGACGCCTACGAGCAGTACTTC,CASSLGRDAYEQYF
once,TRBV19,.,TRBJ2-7,TGTGCCAGTAGTCGCGCTGACAGAGCCTACGAGCAGTACTTC,CASSRADRAYEQYF
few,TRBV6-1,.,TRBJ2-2,TGTGCCAGCAGTGACAGGAACACCGGGGAGCTGTTTTTT,CASSDRNTGELFF
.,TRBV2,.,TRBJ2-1,TGTGCCAGCAAGTTCAGAGGGGGGAATGAGCAGTTCTTC,CASKFRGGNEQFF
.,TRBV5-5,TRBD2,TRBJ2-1,TGTGCCAGCAGCAGGACTAGCGCCAGCTCCTACAATGAGCAGTTCTTC,CASSRTSASSYNEQFF
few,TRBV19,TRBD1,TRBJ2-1,TGTGCCAGTAGAGCCGGGACAGGGGTACGCAATGAGCAGTTCTTC,CASRAGTGVRNEQFF
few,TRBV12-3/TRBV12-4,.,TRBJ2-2,TGTGCCAGCAGTTTCTTCGGGATAGGGAAAGCCGGGGAGCTGTTTTTT,CASSFFGIGKAGELFF